This T cell receptor beta chain was identified during a study of T-cell reconstitution after alpha-beta-depleted transplantation in children listed by TCRdb under 2016. Context from the whole study: T-cell immune reconstitution after TCRalphabeta/CD19-depleted allogeneic hematopoietic cell transplantation in children was quantitatively tracked in the study by means of TCR repertoire profiling.

Library preparation employed PCR. The sequencer listed for this sample is Illumina HiSeq 2500. To normalize quantification of the TCRbeta repertoire, the TCR libraries were built with molecular barcoding that relied on unique molecular identifiers. Using fastp at Q25 and MiXCR, TCRdb reprocessed the public reads and kept productive beta chains. Identical CDR3 proteins give one entry, which carries the most common genes and DNA. Here the sample has over 550,000 distinct CDR3 sequences; 10% to 13% occur a single time. The ten most abundant clones make up less than 5% of the sample. Clipping removes 6 bases from V and 7 bases from J, with 18 as the unmatched junction base count. According to the germline V gene, CDR1 reads SGHRS and CDR2 reads YFSETQ. Including cysteine and phenylalanine, the CDR3 has 16 amino acids. Just the 48-base CDR3 DNA is kept, in frame starting at base 1. This clonotype appeared a few times. Its binding antigen is unknown. Base qualities are not provided; no much larger clone lies one nucleotide away.

This sequence originates from a human donor who donated a stem cell graft to a child with acute myeloid leukemia. The chain joins TRBV5-1 to TRBJ2-7; 8 of the junction bases match TRBD1. The sequenced sample was PBMCs from the stem cell graft donor, obtained from the stem cell graft. The CDR3 protein is CASNIGSRQGLGEQYF. In nucleotide form, the sequence is TGCGCCAGCAACATTGGCTCCAGACAGGGGTTGGGAGAGCAGTACTTC.